Each of the 5 T cell receptor beta chains below was sequenced from the same sample in a study of regulatory T cells in long-lasting Graves disease. Construction of TCR beta libraries relied on iRepertoire HTBI primers and on Arm-PCR targeting CDR3 regions. TCRdb redid the calling of the multiplex PCR reads with MiXCR, one entry per CDR3 protein. Of around 470,000 distinct CDR3 sequences listed, 14% are singletons. The time point is: newly diagnosed GD, antithyroid drugs for less than 3 months. The authors made the TCR library using RNA they extracted from PBMCs. The sample was also linked to a second study, of T cells in Graves' hyperthyroidism and ophthalmopathy.

The sequences come from peripheral blood mononuclear cells (PBMCs), collected at new diagnosis, from a patient treated with antithyroid drugs. The source of these receptors is a woman between 50 and 59 years old with Graves disease.

Only a few counts were recorded for this clonotype. This chain links TRBV27 with TRBJ2-7; 8 nucleotides align to TRBD2. The junction had 5 bases not matched to a gene; V was cut back by 5 bases and J by 2 bases. From germline, CDR1 is MNHEY and CDR2 SMNVEV (reference sequence). CDR3 size: 14 residues. The CDR3 loop is CASSNPGLAYEQYF. CDR3 coding DNA: TGTGCCAGCAGTAATCCGGGACTAGCCTACGAGCAGTACTTC.

This clonotype was detected many times. V gene TRBV3-1 combines with J gene TRBJ2-1, with 10 bases fitting TRBD2. V lost 1 base and J lost 9; bases outside the gene matches: 9. There are 16 residues in the CDR3. Germline-derived CDR1 and CDR2 are LGHDT and YNNKEL (reference sequence). In DNA, the CDR3 is TGTGCCAGCAGCCAAGGATCGAGCGGGAGGGTGGCTGAGCAGTTCTTC. Protein sequence: CASSQGSSGRVAEQFF.

This clonotype was seen ten or more times. This rearrangement joins TRBV3-1 to TRBJ1-5; D is perhaps TRBD1 (6 bases). Between the trimmed V and J ends, which lost 2 bases and 6 bases, there was a span of 8 bases. In germline, CDR1 is LGHDT, CDR2 YNNKEL (reference sequence). This CDR3 contains 13 residues. The CDR3, as DNA: TGTGCCAGCAGCCAAAAGGGGGGTCAGCCCCAGCATTTT. It yields the protein CASSQKGGQPQHF.

The chain joins TRBV5-1 to TRBJ2-6; D unclear. Trimming stripped 4 bases from V and 2 bases from J, with 13 bases between. The CDR3 covers 16 residues. The germline V gene has CDR1 SGHRS and CDR2 YFSETQ. The CDR3 DNA is TGCGCCAGCAGCCATGACTCCACGGCTGGGGCCAACGTCCTGACTTTC. This translates into CASSHDSTAGANVLTF. The full variable domain, rest sourced from reference TRBV5-1 and TRBJ2-6, is KAGVTQTPRYLIKTRGQQVTLSCSPISGHRSVSWYQQTPGQGLQFLFEYFSETQRNKGNFPGRFSGRQFSNSRSEMNVSTLELGDSALYLCASSHDSTAGANVLTFGAGSRLTVL.

This clonotype was seen at least ten times. The V and J genes are TRBV5-5 and TRBJ2-7; TRBD2 matches 10 bases. This CDR3 is 16 amino acids long. The V gene end was trimmed by 4 bases and the J gene end by 6 bases; junction bases not matched to a gene: 13. Germline values: CDR1 SGHKS, CDR2 YYEKEE (reference sequence). CDR3 in amino acids: CASSAEVGLAGVEQYF. In DNA, the CDR3 is TGTGCCAGCAGCGCGGAAGTAGGTCTAGCGGGAGTCGAGCAGTACTTC.